What follows are 18 T cell receptor beta chains derived from one specimen sequenced in a study of blood T cell repertoires in COVID-19 (dated by TCRdb to 2020 to 2022). Library preparation used the immunoSEQ multiplex PCR assay. TCRdb took over this immuneACCESS table, retaining in-frame rearrangements with V and J assigned. Such tables are incomplete; in checked studies, under half of the missing clones stem from an unresolved V gene, and the remainder is unexplained. The sample table shows 100,000 to 150,000 clones, and over 60% are seen once. Approximately 35% of the sample rests with the top ten. Input material: peripheral blood. The receptor source for this set is a man aged 40-49 years with active or convalescent COVID-19.

Here the CDR3 DNA reads TGTGCCAGTAGTACCTCAGTAGCTACTCAACGTCGCCATACAAATAGCAATCAGCCCCAGCATTTT. As protein: CASSTSVATQRRHTNSNQPQHF. V usage is TRBV19 and J usage is TRBJ1-5; D is uncertain. This CDR3 region has 22 residues. Germline CDR1 is LNHDA and CDR2 is SQIVND (reference sequence). Trimming left V 4 bases short and J 0 bases short, with 31 bases between.

The rearrangement uses TRBV6-5 and TRBJ1-4, with 7 positions matching TRBD1. This CDR3 contains 15 residues. Losses at the gene ends were 5 bases for V and 7 bases for J; bases not matched to a gene: 10. CDR1 and CDR2 (germline): MNHEY, SVGAGI. CDR3 sequence: CASSPLTGVGEKLFF. For the CDR3, the DNA is TGTGCCAGCAGTCCACTAACAGGGGTGGGTGAAAAACTGTTTTTT.

The V gene is TRBV2, the J gene TRBJ2-7; possibly TRBD1 for D (7 bases). With 8 bases removed from V and 6 bases from J, the gap between germline ends came to 17 bases. This CDR3 spans 13 amino acids. Germline assignment: CDR1 SNHLY and CDR2 FYNNEI. This CDR3 reads CASVFDRDSEQYF. The CDR3 DNA sequence: TGTGCCAGCGTCTTCGACAGGGACTCCGAGCAGTACTTC.

The chain is built from TRBV14 and TRBJ2-1, with D uncertain. Germline V gene data show CDR1 as SGHDN and CDR2 as FVKESK. The CDR3 sequence is 12 residues long. The germline V and J ends were trimmed by 1 base and 14 bases, with 12 bases remaining between them. The chain's CDR3 is CASSQVVAEKFF. For the CDR3, the DNA is TGTGCCAGCAGCCAAGTGGTGGCGGAGAAGTTCTTC.

The V gene is TRBV30, the J gene TRBJ1-4, with TRBD1 matching over 8 bases. The V segment lost 7 bases and the J segment 0 bases; nucleotides outside the gene matches: 1. The CDR3 covers 13 residues. The germline CDR1 and CDR2 sequences are GTSNPN and SVGIG (reference sequence). For the CDR3, the DNA is TGTGCCTTGACAGGGGCAACTAATGAAAAACTGTTTTTT. Translation gives CALTGATNEKLFF.

This sequence joins TRBV2 and TRBJ2-5; 12 nucleotides agree with TRBD2. V gave up 6 bases and J gave up 5 bases; unmatched junction bases: 4. The germline CDR1 and CDR2 sequences are SNHLY and FYNNEI. The CDR3 extends over 14 amino acids. The CDR3 here is CASSPGLAGETQYF. The CDR3 DNA is TGTGCCAGCAGCCCTGGACTAGCGGGGGAGACCCAGTACTTC.

This clone was observed a few times. The V gene is TRBV5-1, the J gene TRBJ2-2; 10 nucleotides align to TRBD2. Germline V lookup: CDR1 SGHRS, CDR2 YFSETQ. The ends lost 1 base at V and 4 bases at J; junction bases unmatched: 10. This CDR3 is 18 amino acids long. The DNA for the CDR3 is TGCGCCAGCAGCTTGCCGACTAGCGGGCGGAGTAGCACCGGGGAGCTGTTTTTT. Its protein product is CASSLPTSGRSSTGELFF.

CDR3 DNA: TGTGCCAGCAGCTTTAGGGCAGGGGGCCTTACGAACACCGGGGAGCTGTTTTTT. Translating gives CASSFRAGGLTNTGELFF. The chain carries TRBV11-3 and TRBJ2-2; 8 bases agree with TRBD1. Trimming at V came to 3 bases and at J to 0 bases, leaving 9 bases not matched to a gene. This CDR3 is built from 18 residues. Germline CDR1 and CDR2: SGHNT and YENEEA.

V gene TRBV3-1 (or the pseudogene TRBV3-2) combines with J gene TRBJ1-5; no firm D call. The germline CDR1 and CDR2 sequences are LGHDT and YNNKEL (reference sequence). V gave up 0 bases and J gave up 6 bases, with 6 bases separating them. This CDR3 spans 13 amino acids. CDR3: CASSQDGRQPQHF. For the CDR3, the DNA is TGTGCCAGCAGCCAAGATGGGCGTCAGCCCCAGCATTTT.

This chain connects TRBV7-2 to TRBJ2-6, with D unclear. Germline V gives CDR1 SGHTA, CDR2 FQGNSA. The CDR3 has 16 residues. The germline V and J ends were trimmed by 5 bases and 0 bases, with 11 bases remaining between them. CDR3 loop: CASSPTVYSGANVLTF. CDR3 nucleotide sequence: TGTGCCAGCAGCCCAACGGTCTACTCTGGGGCCAACGTCCTGACTTTC. The full variable domain, rest sourced from reference TRBV7-2 and TRBJ2-6, is GAGVSQSPSNKVTEKGKDVELRCDPISGHTALYWYRQSLGQGLEFLIYFQGNSAPDKSGLPSDRFSAERTGGSVSTLTIQRTQQEDSAVYLCASSPTVYSGANVLTFGAGSRLTVL.

The V gene is TRBV7-7, the J gene TRBJ2-1; possible D gene TRBD1, 8 bases. The CDR3 spans 13 residues. The germline V gene encodes CDR1 SSHAT and CDR2 FNYEAQ (reference sequence). Trimming took off 4 bases at V and 9 bases at J, with 13 bases between the two ends. The CDR3 nucleotides read TGTGCCAGCAGCTCCTACAGGGGGGGTGAGCAGTTCTTC. Translating it yields CASSSYRGGEQFF.

The chain employs TRBV7-9 and TRBJ1-1; D is ambiguous. This CDR3 contains 14 residues. Trimming took 2 bases from V and 5 from J, leaving 12 bases between them. Germline values: CDR1 SEHNR, CDR2 FQNEAQ (reference sequence). The CDR3 reads CASSLMSFGTEAFF. The DNA for the CDR3 is TGTGCCAGCAGCTTAATGTCGTTCGGGACTGAAGCTTTCTTT.

This clone appeared a few times. The chain carries TRBV7-3 and TRBJ2-5; 9 bases fit TRBD1. The CDR3 consists of 15 residues. With 5 bases clipped from V and 4 bases from J, the junction kept 8 bases outside the gene matches. Germline V lookup: CDR1 SGHTA, CDR2 FQGTGA. CDR3 DNA sequence: TGTGCCAGCAGCCCGGGACAGGGTAGGGGAGAGACCCAGTACTTC. Amino acid sequence: CASSPGQGRGETQYF.

The chain recombines TRBV6-5 with TRBJ1-1; 8 bases are a match to TRBD1. V shed 6 bases and J 3 bases; nucleotides not matched to a gene: 3. The CDR3 has 13 amino acids. In germline, CDR1 is MNHEY, CDR2 SVGAGI. CDR3 region: CASRYRGYTEAFF. The CDR3 DNA is TGTGCCAGCAGATACAGGGGGTACACTGAAGCTTTCTTT.

This sequence joins TRBV5-6 and TRBJ2-1, with TRBD2 matching over 11 bases. The CDR3 covers 16 residues. The ends lost 2 bases at V and 1 base at J; junction bases unmatched: 2. Looked up from germline, CDR1 is SGHDT and CDR2 is YYEEEE. The CDR3 bases are TGTGCCAGCAGCTTCTTAGCGGGGGGGTCCTACAATGAGCAGTTCTTC. It translates to CASSFLAGGSYNEQFF.

The chain recombines TRBV28 with TRBJ1-1; D gene ambiguous. CDR1 is MDHEN and CDR2 is SYDVKM in the germline V gene. V was shortened by 2 bases and J by 1 base, with 8 bases between the two germline ends. The CDR3 is made up of 14 amino acids. CDR3 nucleotide sequence: TGTGCCAGCAGTTTAATCTTCGGGAACACTGAAGCTTTCTTT. It codes for CASSLIFGNTEAFF.

This clone was seen a handful of times. The chain carries TRBV6-5 and TRBJ1-1, with D perhaps matching TRBD1 (6 bases). Trimming took 7 bases from V and 1 from J, leaving 13 bases between them. CDR1 and CDR2 from the germline V gene are MNHEY and SVGAGI. This CDR3 has 14 amino acids. Written as DNA, the CDR3 is TGTGCCAGCAAGGCAGGGGCGGAGAACACTGAAGCTTTCTTT. This codes for CASKAGAENTEAFF.

This chain links TRBV6-5 with TRBJ1-5; a possible D gene is TRBD1 (6 bases). The V gene lost 7 bases and the J gene lost 0 bases, with 13 bases spanning the gap. Germline-derived CDR1 and CDR2 are MNHEY and SVGAGI. The CDR3 totals 15 residues. The CDR3, as DNA: TGTGCCAGCAAAGACGGACAGTTTAGCAATCAGCCCCAGCATTTT. Protein sequence: CASKDGQFSNQPQHF.